This TCR beta chain came from a study of blood T cell repertoires in COVID-19. Study-wide context: From the United States, Italy and Spain came samples of acute and convalescent COVID-19. PBMCs, B-cell-depleted T cells, or T cells provided the cDNA or gDNA that made up the material.

Original analysis: Reference gene primer amplification yielded estimated nucleated cell counts. The data were produced by immunoSEQ multiplex PCR, yet TCRdb's version contains in-frame clones alone and is incomplete. That table gives V, J and clone size, and the DNA gave D and trimming. The data show some 300,000 clones, 70% to 90% seen once. The V end lost 3 bases, the J end lost 2 bases, and 4 bases lay between the germline ends. The CDR3 length is 12 residues. Germline V CDR1 and CDR2: SGHRS, YFSETQ. The V gene is TRBV5-1, the J gene TRBJ2-3; D gene unclear. This clonotype was obtained from a woman under 40 who had recovered from COVID-19. Sequenced material: peripheral blood. The CDR3: CASSWHTDTQYF. The CDR3 bases are TGCGCCAGCAGCTGGCACACAGATACGCAGTATTTT. Supplemented by reference TRBV5-1 and TRBJ2-3, the full variable domain reads KAGVTQTPRYLIKTRGQQVTLSCSPISGHRSVSWYQQTPGQGLQFLFEYFSETQRNKGNFPGRFSGRQFSNSRSEMNVSTLELGDSALYLCASSWHTDTQYFGPGTRLTVL.